The 24 T cell receptor beta chains below come from one sample, sequenced in a study of neurological immune-mediated disorders. TCRdb redid the calling of the 5' RACE reads with MiXCR, one entry per CDR3 protein. The sample shows 52,000 or so distinct CDR3 sequences, under 5% of them seen only once. The sequencing sample was made of CD4+ T cells from blood. The receptor set was obtained from a woman in her forties with multiple sclerosis.

The table lists this clonotype with many counts. The CDR3 loop reads CASSSQGGVSYNEQFF. Written as DNA, the CDR3 is TGTGCCAGCAGCTCGCAGGGCGGGGTATCCTACAATGAGCAGTTCTTC. The V and J genes are TRBV7-2 and TRBJ2-1, with D maybe TRBD2 (6 bases). V lost 4 bases and J lost 1, with 14 bases in between. From germline, CDR1 is SGHTA and CDR2 FQGNSA. CDR3 length: 16 amino acids.

There are many counts of this clonotype. The chain is built from TRBV20-1 and TRBJ1-3, with 9 bases fitting TRBD1. This CDR3 has 13 residues. Germline V gives CDR1 DFQATT, CDR2 SNEGSKA (reference sequence). V trimming: 5 bases; J trimming: 2 bases; junction bases outside the gene matches: 1. CDR3 DNA: TGCAGTGCTTGGGACAGGGCTGGAAACACCATATATTTT. Its translation is CSAWDRAGNTIYF.

This clonotype was seen at least ten times. J is TRBJ1-5 and V is TRBV16; D call uncertain. V lost 4 bases and J lost 3, with 10 bases in between. The CDR3 runs 14 residues. Germline V gives CDR1 KGHSY, CDR2 FQNENV. For the CDR3, the DNA is TGTGCCAGCAGCCTCTTACCTAACAATCAGCCCCAGCATTTT. This encodes CASSLLPNNQPQHF.

In its sample, this clonotype was seen many times. The chain uses TRBV3-1 and TRBJ2-7; 8 nucleotides align to TRBD1. The trim removed 5 bases at V and 6 bases at J, leaving 15 bases unmatched. This CDR3 spans 16 amino acids. CDR1 and CDR2 from the germline V gene are LGHDT and YNNKEL (reference sequence). Written as DNA, the CDR3 is TGTGCCAGCAGCTGGTTGGGCGACAGGGGTTTTGTCGAGCAGTACTTC. This sequence encodes CASSWLGDRGFVEQYF.

This clonotype was seen many times. The V and J genes are TRBV4-1 and TRBJ2-7; TRBD1 agrees at 8 bases. Trimming at V came to 1 base and at J to 6 bases, leaving 5 bases not matched to a gene. From germline, CDR1 is MGHRA and CDR2 YSYEKL. The CDR3 runs to 14 residues. The CDR3 here is CASSQALTGGEQYF. CDR3 DNA: TGCGCCAGCAGCCAAGCGCTTACAGGGGGCGAGCAGTACTTC.

This clonotype was seen at least ten times. This chain links TRBV5-5 with TRBJ1-2; the match to TRBD1 covers 9 bases. Germline V gene data show CDR1 as SGHKS and CDR2 as YYEKEE (reference sequence). CDR3 size: 14 residues. Trimming removed 4 bases from V and 3 bases from J; junction bases left unmatched: 4. CDR3 residues: CASSRRQGDYGYTF. The DNA of the CDR3 is TGTGCCAGCAGCCGAAGACAGGGGGACTATGGCTACACCTTC.

This clonotype was seen many times. CDR3 nucleotides: TGCAGTGCTAGTGGAGTCAGGGGGCGGGTGAACACTGAAGCTTTCTTT. Its translation: CSASGVRGRVNTEAFF. V is TRBV20-1 and J is TRBJ1-1; 8 nucleotides align to TRBD1. The CDR3 runs to 16 residues. Germline V lookup: CDR1 DFQATT, CDR2 SNEGSKA (reference sequence). The trim removed 3 bases at V and 0 bases at J, leaving 9 bases unmatched.

This clonotype was recorded at least ten times. The chain carries TRBV4-1 and TRBJ1-4, with TRBD1 as a possible D gene (5 bases). The CDR3 spans 15 residues. V was shortened by 2 bases and J by 7 bases, with 14 bases between the two germline ends. The V gene's germline CDR1 is MGHRA and CDR2 YSYEKL. CDR3 sequence reads: CASSQPTVLGEKLFF. The CDR3 DNA is TGCGCCAGCAGCCAACCGACAGTCCTCGGTGAAAAACTGTTTTTT.

This clonotype was observed at least ten times. This chain connects TRBV20-1 to TRBJ2-2; D not certain. The CDR3 spans 14 residues. Trimming pared 2 bases from V and 5 bases from J, leaving 12 bases between. Germline CDR1 reads DFQATT; CDR2 reads SNEGSKA (reference sequence). CDR3 region: CSARIPTGTGELFF. The CDR3 nucleotides read TGCAGTGCTAGAATCCCCACTGGGACCGGGGAGCTGTTTTTT.

The sample holds a few counts of this clonotype. This rearrangement joins TRBV20-1 to TRBJ2-1; D perhaps matches TRBD2 (6 bases). Per the germline V gene, CDR1 is DFQATT and CDR2 is SNEGSKA (reference sequence). The CDR3 sequence is 17 residues long. V shed 1 base and J shed 2 bases, with 18 bases lying between them. The CDR3 region is CSARGWSGGATYNEQFF. DNA of the CDR3: TGCAGTGCTAGAGGGTGGTCGGGCGGGGCCACCTACAATGAGCAGTTCTTC.

In its sample, this clonotype was seen many times. This chain links TRBV5-1 with TRBJ1-6; TRBD1 aligns across 8 bases. J lost 6 bases, V lost 5 bases, and 4 bases had no gene match. This CDR3 has 14 amino acids. Germline CDR1 reads SGHRS; CDR2 reads YFSETQ. In DNA, the CDR3 is TGCGCCAGCAGTAGACAGGGGCCTAATTCACCCCTCCACTTT. The encoded protein is CASSRQGPNSPLHF.

This clonotype was observed at least ten times. This sequence joins TRBV10-3 and TRBJ1-1; D is ambiguous. Trimming removed 5 bases from V and 0 bases from J, with 7 bases in between. Germline loops: CDR1 ENHRY, CDR2 SYGVKD. The CDR3 runs 13 residues. The CDR3 DNA follows: TGTGCCATCAGTAGTCAAGTGAACACTGAAGCTTTCTTT. Translating gives CAISSQVNTEAFF.

The table lists this clonotype with many counts. The chain uses TRBV5-6 and TRBJ1-3, with 10 positions matching TRBD1. Germline loops: CDR1 SGHDT, CDR2 YYEEEE. There are 14 residues in the CDR3. V shed 4 bases and J 4 bases; nucleotides not matched to a gene: 2. The CDR3 spells CASSGTGEGNTIYF. CDR3 bases: TGTGCCAGCAGCGGGACAGGGGAAGGAAACACCATATATTTT.

This clonotype was recorded many times. The chain recombines TRBV12-3 or TRBV12-4 with TRBJ1-4; D call uncertain. CDR3 size: 13 residues. The V end was cut by 4 bases, the J end by 10 bases, with 13 bases between. Here the CDR3 reads CASSSQVRGKLFF. The DNA for the CDR3 is TGTGCCAGCAGTTCACAAGTCCGGGGAAAACTGTTTTTT.

Ten or more counts support this clonotype. V usage is TRBV12-3 or TRBV12-4 and J usage is TRBJ2-3; TRBD2 might be the D (6 bases). Trimming shortened V by 3 bases and J by 5 bases, and 12 bases separated the two germline ends. CDR3 length: 14 residues. In nucleotides, the CDR3 is TGTGCCAGCAGTTTGATGGCGGGGCAAGATACGCAGTATTTT. Its protein is CASSLMAGQDTQYF.

This clonotype came up many times. The rearrangement joins TRBV20-1 to TRBJ2-7; D might be TRBD1 or TRBD2, each matching 5 bases. Germline V gives CDR1 DFQATT, CDR2 SNEGSKA (reference sequence). V lost 3 bases, J lost 1 base, and 16 bases lay in between. This CDR3 has 15 amino acids. The CDR3 bases are TGCAGTGCTAGTCACCGGGACGGAATATCCTACGAGCAGTACTTC. Protein product: CSASHRDGISYEQYF.

This clonotype was recorded at least ten times. V gene TRBV7-8 combines with J gene TRBJ1-3; D remains ambiguous. The CDR3 covers 15 residues. Trimming removed 2 bases from V and 0 bases from J, with 8 bases in between. The germline V gene has CDR1 SGHVS and CDR2 FQNEAQ. The DNA of the CDR3 is TGTGCCAGCAGCTTAATGACAACCTCTGGAAACACCATATATTTT. Translating gives CASSLMTTSGNTIYF.

This clonotype was seen ten or more times. The junction departs from germline at one end; a sequencing error may be responsible. The chain uses TRBV4-2 and TRBJ1-4; no definite D call. This CDR3 spans 12 amino acids. The germline gives CDR1 LGHNA, CDR2 YNFKEQ. CDR3 sequence (DNA): TGTGCCAGCAGCCAGACCCCCGGGAAAACACGCTTT. This encodes CASSQTPGKTRF.

Many counts were recorded for this clonotype. The V gene is TRBV9, the J gene TRBJ2-4, with D perhaps TRBD2 (6 bases). This CDR3 has 16 amino acids. Per the germline V gene, CDR1 is SGDLS and CDR2 is YYNGEE. V was trimmed by 3 bases and J by 2 bases, leaving 15 bases between them. This chain's CDR3 is CASSAGVGMTKNIQYF. The CDR3, as DNA: TGTGCCAGCAGCGCGGGGGTGGGAATGACCAAAAACATTCAGTACTTC.

This clonotype came up many times. The chain joins TRBV5-1 to TRBJ1-2; 7 bases agree with TRBD1. Germline assignment: CDR1 SGHRS and CDR2 YFSETQ. The V gene end was trimmed by 2 bases and the J gene end by 5 bases; junction bases not matched to a gene: 3. The CDR3 is 13 residues long. This CDR3 is CASSLTGAYGYTF. The CDR3 coding sequence is TGCGCCAGCAGCTTAACAGGGGCTTATGGCTACACCTTC.

Many counts were recorded for this clonotype. The chain employs TRBV16 and TRBJ1-5; the D is unclear. The CDR3 is 14 residues long. The V end lost 1 base, the J end lost 9 bases, and 13 bases lay between the germline ends. The germline gives CDR1 KGHSY, CDR2 FQNENV. The CDR3, as DNA: TGTGCCAGCAGCCAATTTAATCCGCCCCGGCCCCAGCATTTT. Translation: CASSQFNPPRPQHF.

Ten or more counts support this clonotype. The gene calls are TRBV5-1 and TRBJ2-1; 10 positions match TRBD1. The CDR3 sequence is 15 residues long. V lost 4 bases to trimming and J lost 4 bases; unmatched junction nucleotides: 5. Germline loops: CDR1 SGHRS, CDR2 YFSETQ. The CDR3 coding sequence is TGCGCCAGCAGCCTTGGGGACAGGGGTTACAATGAGCAGTTCTTC. Translated: CASSLGDRGYNEQFF.

This clonotype was counted ten times or more. The chain recombines TRBV20-1 with TRBJ1-4; D is possibly TRBD1 (5 bases). CDR1 and CDR2 from the germline V gene are DFQATT and SNEGSKA (reference sequence). The V and J ends lost 1 base and 4 bases respectively, with 10 bases between them. This CDR3 contains 14 residues. The CDR3 loop reads CSARGTPFNEKLFF. CDR3 nucleotides: TGCAGTGCTAGAGGGACACCTTTTAATGAAAAACTGTTTTTT.

This clonotype was counted ten times or more. This rearrangement joins TRBV29-1 to TRBJ1-1; the match to TRBD1 covers 7 bases. This CDR3 region has 13 residues. Germline loops: CDR1 SQVTM, CDR2 ANQGSEA. V lost 7 bases, J lost 2 bases, and 7 bases stayed unmatched. CDR3 protein: CSAKGGPNTEAFF. In DNA, the CDR3 is TGCAGCGCCAAAGGGGGCCCCAACACTGAAGCTTTCTTT.